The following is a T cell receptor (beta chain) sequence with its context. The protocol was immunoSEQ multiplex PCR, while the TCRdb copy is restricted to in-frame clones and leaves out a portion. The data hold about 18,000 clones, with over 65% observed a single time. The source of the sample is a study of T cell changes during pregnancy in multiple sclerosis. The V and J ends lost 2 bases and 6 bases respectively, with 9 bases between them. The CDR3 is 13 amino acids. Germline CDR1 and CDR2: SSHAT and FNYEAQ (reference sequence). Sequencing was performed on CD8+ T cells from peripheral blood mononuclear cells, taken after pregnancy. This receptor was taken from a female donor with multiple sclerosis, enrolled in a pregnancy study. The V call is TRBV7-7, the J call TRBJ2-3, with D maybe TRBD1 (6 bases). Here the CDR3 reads CASSLHRVDTQYF. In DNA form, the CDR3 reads TGTGCCAGCAGCTTACACAGGGTTGATACGCAGTATTTT.